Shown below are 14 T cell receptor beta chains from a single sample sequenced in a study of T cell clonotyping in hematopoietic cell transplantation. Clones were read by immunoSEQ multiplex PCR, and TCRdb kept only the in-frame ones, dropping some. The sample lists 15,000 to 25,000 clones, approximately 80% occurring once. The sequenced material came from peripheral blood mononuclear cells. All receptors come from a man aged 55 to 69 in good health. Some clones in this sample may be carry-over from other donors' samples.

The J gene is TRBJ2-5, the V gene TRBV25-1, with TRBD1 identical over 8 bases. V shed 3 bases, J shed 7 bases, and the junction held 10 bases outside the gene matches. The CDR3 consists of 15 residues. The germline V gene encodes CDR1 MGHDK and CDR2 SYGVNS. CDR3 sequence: CASSDHNGQGGTQYF. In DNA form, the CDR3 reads TGTGCCAGCAGTGATCACAACGGACAGGGTGGGACCCAGTACTTC.

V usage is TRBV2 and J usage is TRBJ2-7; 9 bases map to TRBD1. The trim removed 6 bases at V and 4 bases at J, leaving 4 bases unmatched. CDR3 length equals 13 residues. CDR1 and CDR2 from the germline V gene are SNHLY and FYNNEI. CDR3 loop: CASSRDRAYEQYF. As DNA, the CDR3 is TGTGCCAGCAGCCGGGACAGGGCATACGAGCAGTACTTC.

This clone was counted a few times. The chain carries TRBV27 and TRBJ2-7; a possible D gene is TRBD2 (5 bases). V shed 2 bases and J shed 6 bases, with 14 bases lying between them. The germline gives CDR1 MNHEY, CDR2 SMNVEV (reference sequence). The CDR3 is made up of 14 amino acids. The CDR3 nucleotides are TGTGCCAGCAGTTTACGTCCGGGATGGGTCGAGCAGTACTTC. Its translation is CASSLRPGWVEQYF.

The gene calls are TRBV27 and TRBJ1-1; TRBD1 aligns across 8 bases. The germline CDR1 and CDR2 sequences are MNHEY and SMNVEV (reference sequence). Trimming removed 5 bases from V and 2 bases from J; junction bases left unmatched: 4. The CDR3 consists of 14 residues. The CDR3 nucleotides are TGTGCCAGCAGTCTACAGGGGGGTAACACTGAAGCTTTCTTT. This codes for CASSLQGGNTEAFF.

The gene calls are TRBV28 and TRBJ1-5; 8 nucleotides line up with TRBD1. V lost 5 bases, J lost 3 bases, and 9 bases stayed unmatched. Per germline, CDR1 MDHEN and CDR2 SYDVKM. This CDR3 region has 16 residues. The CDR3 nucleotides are TGTGCCAGCAGTACGGACAGGGAGGTTTTCAATCAGCCCCAGCATTTT. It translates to CASSTDREVFNQPQHF.

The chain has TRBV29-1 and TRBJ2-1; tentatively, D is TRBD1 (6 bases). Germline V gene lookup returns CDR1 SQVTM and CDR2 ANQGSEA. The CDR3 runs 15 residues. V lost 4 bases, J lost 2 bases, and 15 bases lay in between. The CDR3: CSVGGPGGAYNEQFF. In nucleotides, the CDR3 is TGCAGCGTTGGCGGCCCTGGGGGCGCCTACAATGAGCAGTTCTTC.

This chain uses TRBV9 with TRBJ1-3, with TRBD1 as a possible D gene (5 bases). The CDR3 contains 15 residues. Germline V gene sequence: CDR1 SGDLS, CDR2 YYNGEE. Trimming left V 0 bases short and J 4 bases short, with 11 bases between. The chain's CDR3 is CASSVGGDFGNTIYF. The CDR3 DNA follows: TGTGCCAGCAGCGTAGGAGGGGATTTCGGAAACACCATATATTTT. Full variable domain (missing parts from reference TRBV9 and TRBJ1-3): DSGVTQTPKHLITATGQRVTLRCSPRSGDLSVYWYQQSLDQGLQFLIQYYNGEERAKGNILERFSAQQFPDLHSELNLSSLELGDSALYFCASSVGGDFGNTIYFGEGSWLTVV.

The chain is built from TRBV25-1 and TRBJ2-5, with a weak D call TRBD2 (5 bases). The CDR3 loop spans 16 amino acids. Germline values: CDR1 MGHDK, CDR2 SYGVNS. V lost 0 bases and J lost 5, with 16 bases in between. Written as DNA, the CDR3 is TGTGCCAGCAGTGAATATATTCGTGGTTCGGGGGAGACCCAGTACTTC. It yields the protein CASSEYIRGSGETQYF.

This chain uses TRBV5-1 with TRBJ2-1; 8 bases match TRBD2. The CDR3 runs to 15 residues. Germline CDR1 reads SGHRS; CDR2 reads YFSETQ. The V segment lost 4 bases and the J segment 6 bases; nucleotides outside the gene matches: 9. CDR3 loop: CASSPRTGGGNEQFF. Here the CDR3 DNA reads TGCGCCAGCAGCCCAAGGACCGGGGGGGGCAATGAGCAGTTCTTC.

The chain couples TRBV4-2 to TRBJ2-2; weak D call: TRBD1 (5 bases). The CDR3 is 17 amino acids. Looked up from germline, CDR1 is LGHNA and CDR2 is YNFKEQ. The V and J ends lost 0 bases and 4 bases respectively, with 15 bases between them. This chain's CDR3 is CASSQDVQGRITGELFF. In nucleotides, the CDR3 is TGTGCCAGCAGCCAAGATGTCCAGGGCCGAATCACCGGGGAGCTGTTTTTT.

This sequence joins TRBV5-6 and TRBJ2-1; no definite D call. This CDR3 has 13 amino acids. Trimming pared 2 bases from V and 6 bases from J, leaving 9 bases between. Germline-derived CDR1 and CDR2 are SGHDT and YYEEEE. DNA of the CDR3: TGTGCCAGCAGCTTCTCCGCCTTCAATGAGCAGTTCTTC. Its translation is CASSFSAFNEQFF. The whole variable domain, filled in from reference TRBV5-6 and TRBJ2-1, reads DAGVTQSPTHLIKTRGQQVTLRCSPKSGHDTVSWYQQALGQGPQFIFQYYEEEERQRGNFPDRFSGHQFPNYSSELNVNALLLGDSALYLCASSFSAFNEQFFGPGTRLTVL.

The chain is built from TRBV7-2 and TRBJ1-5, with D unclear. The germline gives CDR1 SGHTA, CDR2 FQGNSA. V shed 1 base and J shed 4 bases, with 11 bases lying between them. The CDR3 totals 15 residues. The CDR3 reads CASSLVPNINQPQHF. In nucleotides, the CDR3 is TGTGCCAGCAGCTTAGTACCGAATATAAATCAGCCCCAGCATTTT. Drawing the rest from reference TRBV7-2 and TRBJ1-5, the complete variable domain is GAGVSQSPSNKVTEKGKDVELRCDPISGHTALYWYRQSLGQGLEFLIYFQGNSAPDKSGLPSDRFSAERTGGSVSTLTIQRTQQEDSAVYLCASSLVPNINQPQHFGDGTRLSIL.

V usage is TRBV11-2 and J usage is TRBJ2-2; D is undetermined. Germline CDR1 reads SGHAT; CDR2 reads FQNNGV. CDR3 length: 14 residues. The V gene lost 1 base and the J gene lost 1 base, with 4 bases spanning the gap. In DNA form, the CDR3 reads TGTGCCAGCAGCTTAGCCCTGAACACCGGGGAGCTGTTTTTT. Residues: CASSLALNTGELFF.

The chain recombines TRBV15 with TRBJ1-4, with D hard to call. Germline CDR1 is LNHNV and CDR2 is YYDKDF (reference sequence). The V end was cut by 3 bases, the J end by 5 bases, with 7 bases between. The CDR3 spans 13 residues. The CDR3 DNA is TGTGCCACCAGCAGCCAGGTGAATGAAAAACTGTTTTTT. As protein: CATSSQVNEKLFF.